The entry that follows covers one T cell receptor beta chain sequence. The clone's antigen remains unknown. No base qualities exist here, and no much larger clone lies one base off it. This sample was taken from a study of T cell responses to AZD1222 COVID-19 vaccine (dated by TCRdb to the early 2020s). At the level of the whole study: A total of 233 trial participants underwent TCR sequencing, of whom roughly 210 received two doses of AZD1222 and about 25 received two doses of the MenACWY control vaccine. Enrollment into the trials was organized by age into subgroups of 18-55, 56-69 and 70-plus years, and those subgroups contained roughly 150, 30 and 60 TCR-sequenced participants, respectively.

The CDR3 regions of human TCRbeta chains were subjected to immunosequencing. The authors' pipeline ran thus. TCRs in the repertoires were matched against a reference library of SARS-CoV-2-specific TCRs that had been generated with the MIRA antigen-specificity platform. Breadth was defined as the fraction of unique TCRs that were SARS-CoV-2-associated, and depth was defined as the fraction of total T cells that were SARS-CoV-2-associated. Each spike-specific TCR was assigned to its reactive spike region and to a CD4 or CD8 class using the MIRA data. Log10-transformed breadth and depth values were compared by one-way ANOVA with Sidak's multiple comparisons tests. Held by TCRdb, this immuneACCESS table contains in-frame sequences only and omits some clones. Under half of the omission traces to an unresolved V gene where checked; the cause of the rest is unknown. V and J calls and clone size are as listed in that table; D and trimming were resolved from the DNA. The sample table holds more than 90,000 clones, of which more than 85% were seen once. The leading ten clones occupy approximately 6.5% of the sample.

On the study overall, not on this receptor specifically: The 56-69-year group was small, and its depth increase did not reach significance, likely because of low power. CD4 TCRs associated with the vaccine covered the entire spike protein, and the dominant responses were in regions 160-218 and 743-854. Reportedly, close to half of the unique spike-specific TCRs recognized epitopes lying outside the regions that are mutated in the B.1.351 and B.1.1.7 variants. Participants were mostly white British and included more females than males, and it was suggested by the authors that clonal diversity may have been underestimated. Because no samples from the day 14 peak response were available, repertoires could be characterized only after the peak T cell response. Conclusions about previously exposed vaccinees were limited because only a handful of AZD1222 recipients were SARS-CoV-2 seropositive at baseline. A significant rise in spike-specific TCR breadth and depth was observed after two AZD1222 doses relative to day 0 and relative to MenACWY recipients.

Per the germline V gene (reference sequence), LNHDA is the CDR1 and SQIVND is the CDR2. The CDR3 sequence holds 13 residues, the cysteine and phenylalanine included. Only the CDR3 DNA stays, 39 bases, in frame from base 1. V and J are trimmed by 7 bases and 6 bases, and the gene matches miss 8 bases of the junction. The meaning of the sample's time point label: about 28 days (+/-7) after the second vaccine dose. AZD1222 recipients given second doses at about 4 weeks or at about 12 weeks were pooled, since spike-specific TCR depth and breadth were not found to differ between the two schedules. The vaccinee samples were drawn from two UK trials, COV001 and COV002, one of which was a single-blind randomized controlled phase 2/3 trial testing AZD1222 (ChAdOx1 nCoV-19) in healthy adults. Trial participant PBMC samples were collected at day 0 and day 28 after the second dose for TCRbeta chain sequencing.

Specimen: peripheral blood, collected 28 days after the second AZD1222 dose. This receptor was taken from an adult who received the AZD1222 COVID-19 vaccine. The receptor chain draws on TRBV19 and TRBJ1-2; TRBD1 aligns with 7 central bases. The bases read TGTGCCAGTACACAGGGGAGGGCACATGGCTACACCTTC. Translated, this gives CASTQGRAHGYTF.